A selection of T cell receptor beta chains follows, all from one sample in a study of blood T cell repertoires in COVID-19. This table comes from immunoSEQ multiplex PCR, and its TCRdb copy is limited to in-frame clones, with some not included. Among some 68,000 clones listed, roughly 87% were seen once. Sequencing was performed on peripheral blood. All receptors come from a man aged 50 to 60 with COVID-19, enrolled during active disease. Both conserved end residues are part of each CDR3. The D gene is left open where the match is weak.

J gene | V gene | CDR3 length | D gene | CDR3 DNA | CDR3 protein
TRBJ2-1 | TRBV3-1/TRBV3-2 | 17 | . | TGTGCCAGCAGCCAAAGACTAGTCCATGCGGACTACAATGAGCAGTTCTTC | CASSQRLVHADYNEQFF
TRBJ2-5 | TRBV5-4 | 13 | . | TGTGCCAGCAGCTTGTACCAAGGGGGTGGCCAGTACTTC | CASSLYQGGGQYF
TRBJ1-5 | TRBV18 | 16 | . | TGTGCCAGCTCACCCACAGGGACGGTGCGCAATCAGCCCCAGCATTTT | CASSPTGTVRNQPQHF
TRBJ2-5 | TRBV6-5 | 13 | . | TGTGCCAGCAGTTATCCAGGGAAAGAGACCCAGTACTTC | CASSYPGKETQYF
TRBJ1-1 | TRBV7-2 | 13 | . | TGTGCCAGCAGCCGGGGGGGGCTCACTGAAGCTTTCTTT | CASSRGGLTEAFF
TRBJ2-1 | TRBV9 | 15 | TRBD2 | TGTGCCAGCAGCGTGAGCGGGAGGGCCTACAATGAGCAGTTCTTC | CASSVSGRAYNEQFF
TRBJ1-2 | TRBV19 | 12 | TRBD1 | TGTGCCAGTAGTTCGCGACAGGGCGGCTACACCTTC | CASSSRQGGYTF
TRBJ2-7 | TRBV6-5 | 11 | . | TGTGCCAGCAGTTACTACAACGAGCAGTACTTC | CASSYYNEQYF
TRBJ2-3 | TRBV30 | 13 | . | TGTGCCTGGAGTGGAACTAGCACAGATACGCAGTATTTT | CAWSGTSTDTQYF
TRBJ1-1 | TRBV5-6 | 12 | . | TGTGCCAGCAGCTTTAGTACTACTGAAGCTTTCTTT | CASSFSTTEAFF
TRBJ2-7 | TRBV7-9 | 16 | TRBD2 | TGTGCCAGCAGCTTAGTAGCGGGCCATAGCTCCTACGAGCAGTACTTC | CASSLVAGHSSYEQYF